This passage covers 10 T cell receptor beta chains from one sample sequenced in a study of T-cell memory formation after mild COVID-19. TCRdb re-called the 5' RACE reads with MiXCR, one entry per CDR3 protein. The sample includes fewer than 650,000 distinct CDR3 sequences, roughly 21% of them seen just once. Sequencing was performed on PBMCs or a T cell subset sorted from them (not recorded which). The receptors were sampled from an adult woman who had mild COVID-19 (a few samples of this study predate the infection). Cell type and time point are not known.

The chain employs TRBV5-1 and TRBJ2-1; D uncertain. Germline V gene sequence: CDR1 SGHRS, CDR2 YFSETQ. CDR3 length: 14 amino acids. Trimming cost V 0 bases and J 6 bases, with 10 bases left between them. This CDR3 reads CASSLETGFNEQFF. CDR3 coding DNA: TGCGCCAGCAGCTTGGAAACGGGTTTCAATGAGCAGTTCTTC.

The rearrangement joins TRBV3-1 to TRBJ1-1, with D maybe TRBD1 (5 bases). Germline V gene sequence: CDR1 LGHDT, CDR2 YNNKEL (reference sequence). The V and J ends lost 6 bases and 7 bases respectively, with 12 bases between them. The CDR3 is made up of 12 amino acids. CDR3 residues: CASRFQGGEAFF. In DNA form, the CDR3 reads TGTGCCAGCAGGTTCCAGGGAGGTGAAGCTTTCTTT.

This clonotype was recorded a few times. The CDR3 reads CSARVGAPSEAFF. CDR3 coding DNA: TGCAGTGCTAGAGTGGGGGCACCCTCTGAAGCTTTCTTT. This sequence joins TRBV20-1 and TRBJ1-1; a possible D gene is TRBD1 (6 bases). Germline V CDR1 and CDR2: DFQATT, SNEGSKA (reference sequence). The CDR3 totals 13 residues. V was clipped by 1 base and J by 6 bases, with 12 bases between them.

CDR3 bases: TGTGCCAGCAGTGAAGCAGCGACTTCCAGCTATGGCTACACCTTC. Encoded protein: CASSEAATSSYGYTF. J is TRBJ1-2 and V is TRBV6-1, with D uncertain. Trimming pared 0 bases from V and 4 bases from J, leaving 12 bases between. CDR1 and CDR2 from the germline V gene are MNHNS and SASEGT. CDR3 length equals 15 residues.

The rearrangement uses TRBV5-1 and TRBJ2-1; a weak D match, TRBD2 (6 bases). Trimming shortened V by 4 bases and J by 9 bases, and 17 bases separated the two germline ends. Germline V gives CDR1 SGHRS, CDR2 YFSETQ. This CDR3 is 14 amino acids long. CDR3 DNA sequence: TGCGCCAGCAGCCCGGGGCAGGGAGGTGGTGAGCAGTTCTTC. It yields the protein CASSPGQGGGEQFF.

As to this clonotype: Sequence at one end of the junction differs from germline and may be a read error. This rearrangement joins TRBV7-7 to TRBJ2-1; 7 bases match TRBD2. CDR3 length: 16 residues. Germline loops: CDR1 SSHAT, CDR2 FNYEAQ (reference sequence). The CDR3: CASSPIQTSYGNEQFF. The CDR3 DNA sequence: TGTGCTAGCAGCCCAATCCAGACTAGCTACGGCAATGAGCAGTTCTTC.

The rearrangement links TRBV6-2 or TRBV6-3 to TRBJ2-5; D unclear. The CDR3 extends over 13 amino acids. V was trimmed by 2 bases and J by 5 bases, leaving 9 bases between them. Germline V lookup: CDR1 MNHEY, CDR2 SVGEGT. CDR3 sequence reads: CASSYGVGETQYF. In DNA, the CDR3 is TGTGCCAGCAGTTACGGGGTCGGCGAGACCCAGTACTTC.

The chain carries TRBV4-1 and TRBJ2-2; D is possibly TRBD1 (5 bases). Trimming removed 1 base from V and 5 bases from J, with 14 bases in between. Germline V gives CDR1 MGHRA, CDR2 YSYEKL. This CDR3 contains 16 residues. DNA of the CDR3: TGCGCCAGCAGCCAAGCCCCCCAGGGCGGAACCGGGGAGCTGTTTTTT. Residues: CASSQAPQGGTGELFF.

V usage is TRBV12-3 or TRBV12-4 and J usage is TRBJ2-2; maybe TRBD1 (6 bases). Trimming shortened V by 6 bases and J by 1 base, and 9 bases separated the two germline ends. The length of the CDR3 is 14 residues. Here the CDR3 DNA reads TGTGCCAGCAGCGACAGGCTGAACACCGGGGAGCTGTTTTTT. Translating it yields CASSDRLNTGELFF.

This clonotype was seen a handful of times. This chain links TRBV24-1 with TRBJ2-1; no clear D gene. V was shortened by 7 bases and J by 10 bases, with 16 bases between the two germline ends. This CDR3 spans 13 amino acids. Looked up from germline, CDR1 is KGHDR and CDR2 is SFDVKD. DNA for the CDR3: TGTGCCACCAGAGGTTGGGAAACGGACGAGCAGTTCTTC. It is translated as CATRGWETDEQFF.